Detailed here is one T cell receptor (beta chain). This specimen belongs to a study of blood T cell repertoires in COVID-19. Study as a whole: Collection of acute and convalescent COVID-19 samples took place in the United States, Italy and Spain.

Deletions cut 6 bases from V and 1 base from J, with 13 bases between. CDR3 length: 14 residues. Looked up from germline, CDR1 is MNHEY and CDR2 is SVGAGI. Some clones are missing from TCRdb's copy, which holds only in-frame ones; the method was immunoSEQ multiplex PCR. This sample has 250,000 to 350,000 clones, with around nine tenths found just once. The chain combines TRBV6-5 with TRBJ2-7; D is uncertain. The specimen sequenced was peripheral blood. The origin of this receptor is a young woman with COVID-19, enrolled during active disease. CDR3 sequence: CASSAPSGSYEQYF. The CDR3 region has the DNA TGTGCCAGCAGCGCTCCTAGTGGATCCTACGAGCAGTACTTC.